The entry that follows covers one TCR beta chain sequence. Its antigen is unknown. The sample is drawn from a study of vaccination and CD4 T cells after COVID-19. Cultured CD4+ T-cell DNA underwent Oncomine TCR Beta short-read sequencing. Via MiXCR, TCRdb re-called the PCR reads, giving one row per CDR3 protein. Among around 15,000 distinct CDR3 sequences listed, about three quarters were seen once. The CDR3 extends over 14 amino acids. V was clipped by 4 bases and J by 5 bases; unmatched bases: 5. Germline loops: CDR1 LNHDA, CDR2 SQIVND (reference sequence). Specified treatment: roughly nine-day PBMC culture with coronavirus spike peptide pools or control peptides (ViraFEST assay). Once peptide pools had expanded antigen-specific T cells, ViraFEST sequenced TCRs. IL-2 at roughly 10 IU/ml and peptide pools at 9 to 10 ug/ml were added to PBMCs cultured at over 1.5 million per well. Days 3 and 7 saw half the medium swapped for fresh IL-2 medium.

The sequenced sample was CD4+ T cells from blood, cultured in vitro, obtained after SARS-CoV-2 vaccination. The chain recombines TRBV19 with TRBJ1-2, with TRBD1 identical over 9 bases. The receptor was derived from a human donor who received a COVID-19 vaccine. Here the CDR3 reads CASSTRGQGYGYTF. As DNA, the CDR3 is TGTGCCAGTAGTACGCGCGGACAGGGGTATGGCTACACCTTC.